In its sample, the clone carrying this TCR beta chain is medium-sized (0.01 to 0.1%). Its antigen is unknown. This entry belongs to a study of response to subunit inactivated influenza vaccine. Points from the study as a whole: Authors suggested each seasonal flu vaccination may recruit only limited numbers of new T cells.

The V gene's germline CDR1 is SQVTM and CDR2 ANQGSEA. V was clipped by 6 bases and J by 4 bases; unmatched bases: 2. The CDR3 loop spans 13 amino acids. From the RT-PCR reads, TCRdb called clonotypes with MiXCR, one entry per CDR3 protein. The repertoire holds 490,000 or so distinct CDR3 sequences, around 8% seen once, with under 15% in the top ten. The genes are TRBV29-1 and TRBJ2-1, with TRBD2 identical over 11 bases. Material: PBMCs from blood, obtained roughly 24 months after vaccination. The origin of this receptor is a man between 50 and 75 years old who received an inactivated influenza vaccine. This CDR3 is CSVRLAGYNEQFF. The CDR3 DNA follows: TGCAGCGTCCGACTAGCGGGGTACAATGAGCAGTTCTTC.